Presented here are 16 T cell receptor beta chains from one specimen sequenced in a study of identical twins. One entry per CDR3 protein, called by TCRdb with MiXCR from the 5' RACE reads. This sample has under 300,000 distinct CDR3 sequences, with 12% found just once. This same sample was also taken into another study, of yellow fever vaccine responses in identical twins.

Material: memory (CD45RO+) T cells sorted from blood. These receptors all stem from a woman under 30 in good health.

The rearrangement joins TRBV6-2 or TRBV6-3 to TRBJ2-7; 8 bases line up with TRBD2. The ends lost 6 bases at V and 3 bases at J; junction bases unmatched: 7. CDR3 size: 14 residues. Germline assignment: CDR1 MNHEY and CDR2 SVGEGT. CDR3 in DNA: TGTGCCAGCAGCTCGAGCGGGGGTTTCTACGAGCAGTACTTC. Amino acids: CASSSSGGFYEQYF.

The chain is built from TRBV12-2 and TRBJ2-3; TRBD2, as called in the table, went unchecked against the DNA. TRBV12-2 is tagged as a pseudogene. This CDR3 region has 13 residues. This CDR3 is CASRLLAANIRYF. The CDR3 coding sequence is TGTGCAAGTCGCTTACTAGCGGCGAATATTCGGTATTTT.

The J gene is TRBJ2-1, the V gene TRBV14; 8 nucleotides match TRBD2. Germline V gene data show CDR1 as SGHDN and CDR2 as FVKESK. The CDR3 consists of 15 residues. The junction had 8 bases not matched to a gene; V was cut back by 4 bases and J by 6 bases. The CDR3 loop is CASSPGLASTNEQFF. The CDR3 DNA reads TGTGCCAGCAGCCCCGGACTAGCTAGCACCAATGAGCAGTTCTTC.

J is TRBJ1-1 and V is TRBV11-1; D not certain. Germline assignment: CDR1 SGHAT and CDR2 FQDESV (reference sequence). The CDR3 consists of 12 residues. Trimming left V 11 bases short and J 0 bases short, with 10 bases between. CDR3 nucleotide sequence: TGTGCCTCCGTGGGAATGAACACTGAAGCTTTCTTT. As protein: CASVGMNTEAFF.

This clonotype has just a few counts. The rearrangement uses TRBV11-3 and TRBJ2-1, with D perhaps matching TRBD1 (6 bases). V shed 4 bases and J shed 8 bases, with 15 bases lying between them. Germline assignment: CDR1 SGHNT and CDR2 YENEEA. The CDR3 extends over 14 amino acids. The CDR3 is CASSSLGAGDEQFF. CDR3 DNA: TGTGCCAGCAGCTCTTTGGGGGCCGGCGATGAGCAGTTCTTC.

This clonotype was seen at least ten times. The chain has TRBV11-3 and TRBJ2-1, with D perhaps matching TRBD2 (6 bases). Trimming removed 2 bases from V and 10 bases from J, with 27 bases in between. The CDR3 length is 18 residues. Germline values: CDR1 SGHNT, CDR2 YENEEA. In DNA, the CDR3 is TGTGCCAGCAGCTTAAATTCGGGTCACGGCGGGGTTTACTTCGAGCAGTTCTTC. The encoded protein is CASSLNSGHGGVYFEQFF.

In this sample, this clonotype turned up a few times. The chain combines TRBV28 with TRBJ1-4, with D perhaps matching TRBD1 (5 bases). CDR3 length equals 14 residues. Germline CDR1 is MDHEN and CDR2 is SYDVKM. V gave up 6 bases and J gave up 3 bases, with 11 bases separating them. CDR3 sequence (DNA): TGTGCCAGCAGCCTTGTGGGGGCTAATGAAAAACTGTTTTTT. Protein: CASSLVGANEKLFF.

The table lists this clonotype with a count of one. This chain uses TRBV4-3 with TRBJ2-1; TRBD2 agrees at 9 bases. Trimming removed 4 bases from V and 4 bases from J; junction bases left unmatched: 11. Germline CDR1 and CDR2: LGHNA and YSLEER. The CDR3 is 17 amino acids. CDR3 residues: CASSPGRLAGLYNEQFF. In DNA form, the CDR3 reads TGCGCCAGCAGCCCCGGGAGGCTAGCGGGACTTTACAATGAGCAGTTCTTC.

The chain combines TRBV12-5 with TRBJ2-5; 12 bases are a match to TRBD1. Germline V lookup: CDR1 LGHNT, CDR2 FRNRAP. The CDR3 length is 15 residues. V shed 6 bases, J shed 5 bases, and the junction held 7 bases outside the gene matches. Here the CDR3 DNA reads TGTGCTAGTGGCCCCGGGACAGGGGGCTCGGAGACCCAGTACTTC. Translated, it gives CASGPGTGGSETQYF.

This clonotype was recorded many times. The chain couples TRBV12-3 or TRBV12-4 to TRBJ1-4; 7 bases fit TRBD1. Unmatched junction bases numbered 9, after V lost 4 bases and J lost 7 bases. CDR3 length equals 15 residues. The CDR3 bases are TGTGCCAGCAGTTCCCCGACAGGGCGGGGTGAAAAACTGTTTTTT. It specifies CASSSPTGRGEKLFF.

Only a few counts were recorded for this clonotype. In DNA, the CDR3 is TGTGCCAGCAGTCGGCAGGGGCAGCCCCAGCATTTT. It is translated as CASSRQGQPQHF. V and J are TRBV6-2 or TRBV6-3 and TRBJ1-5; possibly TRBD1 for D (6 bases). V shed 5 bases and J shed 7 bases, with 9 bases lying between them. CDR3 length: 12 amino acids. Germline V gene data show CDR1 as MNHEY and CDR2 as SVGEGT.

This chain uses TRBV5-1 with TRBJ2-5; D gene ambiguous. This CDR3 spans 12 amino acids. The germline V and J ends were trimmed by 5 bases and 1 base, with 6 bases remaining between them. CDR1 is SGHRS and CDR2 is YFSETQ in the germline V gene. DNA for the CDR3: TGCGCCAGCAGGGATTTCCAAGAGACCCAGTACTTC. Its translation: CASRDFQETQYF.

The V gene is TRBV28, the J gene TRBJ2-7; 10 positions agree with TRBD1. The CDR3 runs 16 residues. The junction had 13 bases not matched to a gene; V was cut back by 8 bases and J by 3 bases. Germline CDR1 and CDR2: MDHEN and SYDVKM. CDR3 region: CASRQGASSGRYEQYF. The CDR3 coding sequence is TGTGCCAGCCGACAGGGGGCTTCTAGCGGCCGCTACGAGCAGTACTTC.

This clonotype was counted only a few times. The chain joins TRBV7-9 to TRBJ2-7; D call uncertain. CDR1 is SEHNR and CDR2 is FQNEAQ in the germline V gene (reference sequence). V was shortened by 4 bases and J by 7 bases, with 11 bases between the two germline ends. This CDR3 contains 12 residues. The CDR3 sequence: CASSSPGGEQYF. CDR3 nucleotides: TGTGCCAGCAGCTCCCCCGGTGGTGAGCAGTACTTC. The full variable domain, its missing parts supplied by reference TRBV7-9 and TRBJ2-7, is DTGVSQNPRHKITKRGQNVTFRCDPISEHNRLYWYRQTLGQGPEFLTYFQNEAQLEKSRLLSDRFSAERPKGSFSTLEIQRTEQGDSAMYLCASSSPGGEQYFGPGTRLTVT.

V usage is TRBV11-2 and J usage is TRBJ2-6, with D possibly matching TRBD2 (5 bases). V lost 2 bases and J lost 1, with 15 bases in between. CDR1 is SGHAT, CDR2 FQNNGV, per germline. The CDR3 has 18 residues. CDR3 nucleotide sequence: TGTGCCAGCAGCTTATTCGGGGTGCGGAATTCTGGGGCCAACGTCCTGACTTTC. It specifies CASSLFGVRNSGANVLTF.

This clonotype has just one count. This chain joins TRBV20-1 and TRBJ2-3; D is perhaps TRBD1 or TRBD2 (6 bases each). Germline V gene lookup returns CDR1 DFQATT and CDR2 SNEGSKA (reference sequence). Trimming took off 4 bases at V and 2 bases at J, with 13 bases between the two ends. CDR3 length equals 14 residues. CDR3 nucleotides: TGCAGTGCTATGTCGGGGGCCTACACAGATACGCAGTATTTT. Protein product: CSAMSGAYTDTQYF.